This T cell receptor beta chain was captured in a study of cytomegalovirus exposure and HLA in healthy donors. About the study: The same platform was used for the 100 to 150 validation repertoires and the 500 to 700 first-cohort repertoires, a later analysis reported.

Here immunoSEQ multiplex PCR was the method, and the copy in TCRdb shows in-frame clones only, minus some. The profile shows about 340,000 clones, roughly 90% of them singletons. The germline CDR1 and CDR2 sequences are LGHNA and YNFKEQ. V shed 1 base, J shed 5 bases, and the junction held 10 bases outside the gene matches. The CDR3 runs to 16 residues. The V and J genes are TRBV4-2 and TRBJ1-1; TRBD1 matches at 7 bases. Specimen: PBMCs. The receptor was isolated from a woman younger than 35 in good health and CMV-seronegative. This CDR3 reads CASSQGDQGEWTEAFF. The CDR3, as DNA: TGTGCCAGCAGCCAAGGGGATCAGGGGGAATGGACTGAAGCTTTCTTT.